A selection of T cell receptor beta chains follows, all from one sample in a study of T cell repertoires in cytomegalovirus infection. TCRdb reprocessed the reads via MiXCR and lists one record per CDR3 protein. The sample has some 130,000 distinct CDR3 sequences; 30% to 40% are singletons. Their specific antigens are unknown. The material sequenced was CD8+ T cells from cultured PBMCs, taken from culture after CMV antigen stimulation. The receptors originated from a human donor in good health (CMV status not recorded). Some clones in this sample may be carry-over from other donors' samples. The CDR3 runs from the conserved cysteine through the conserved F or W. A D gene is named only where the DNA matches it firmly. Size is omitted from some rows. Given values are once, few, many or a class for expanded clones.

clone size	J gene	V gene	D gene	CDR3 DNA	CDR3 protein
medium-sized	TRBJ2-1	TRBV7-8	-	TGTGCCAGCAGCCCAAGTGAGGGGTCCTACAATGAGCAGTTCTTC	CASSPSEGSYNEQFF
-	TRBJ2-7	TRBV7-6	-	TGTGCCAGCAGCTTTAGCCGTAAGGAGGGCTCCTACGAGCAGTACTTC	CASSFSRKEGSYEQYF
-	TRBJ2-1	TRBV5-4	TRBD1	TGTGCCAGCAGCTTGGAGGAGGCGGGACAGGGATACTACAATGAGCAGTTCTTC	CASSLEEAGQGYYNEQFF
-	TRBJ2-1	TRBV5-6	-	TGTGCCAGCAGCTTAATCCCGGCCACATACAATGAGCAGTTCTTC	CASSLIPATYNEQFF
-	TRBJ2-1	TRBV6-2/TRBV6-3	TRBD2	TGTGCCAGCAGAGGGGCCAGCGGGGGTGATGAGCAGTTCTTC	CASRGASGGDEQFF
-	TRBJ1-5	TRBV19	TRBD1	TGTGCCAGCCGGACAGGGAGTCAGCCCCAGCATTTT	CASRTGSQPQHF
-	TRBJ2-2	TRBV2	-	TGTGCCAGCAGGGCGCAGGGGAACACCGGGGAGCTGTTTTTT	CASRAQGNTGELFF
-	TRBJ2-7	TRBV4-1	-	TGCGCCAGCAGCCAAGAGCAGGGGTACGAGCAGTACTTC	CASSQEQGYEQYF
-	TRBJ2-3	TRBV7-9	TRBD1	TGTGCCAGCAGCTCCGGCTGGGACAGACCAAATACGCAGTATTTT	CASSSGWDRPNTQYF
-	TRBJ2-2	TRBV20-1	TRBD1	TGCAGTATGACAGGGGCCGACACCGGGGAGCTGTTTTTT	CSMTGADTGELFF